This is a list of T cell receptor beta chains from one sample in a study of T cell changes during pregnancy in multiple sclerosis. The protocol was immunoSEQ multiplex PCR, while the TCRdb copy is restricted to in-frame clones and leaves out a portion. The table shows about 40,000 clones, with roughly nine tenths occurring only once. Sequenced here: CD4+ T cells from peripheral blood mononuclear cells, sampled in the third trimester of pregnancy. The receptors come from a female donor in good health, enrolled as a control in a pregnancy study. CDR3s include the opening cysteine and the closing phenylalanine or tryptophan. D genes are given only for firm matches. Clone size appears in some rows only: once, few, many, or a class for an expanded clone.

J: TRBJ2-5; length: 15; D: .; size: .; V: TRBV7-2; DNA: TGTGCCAGCAGCTTAGGGAGGGAGCGGGTGCAGACCCAGTACTTC; CDR3: CASSLGRERVQTQYF
J: TRBJ2-5; length: 11; D: .; size: .; V: TRBV28; DNA: TGTGCCAGCAGTTTCGGTGAGACCCAGTACTTC; CDR3: CASSFGETQYF
J: TRBJ2-1; length: 15; D: TRBD2; size: .; V: TRBV5-1; DNA: TGCGCCAGCAGCTTGAGGGCTAGCGGGGCACCGACGCAGTTCTTC; CDR3: CASSLRASGAPTQFF
J: TRBJ2-5; length: 13; D: .; size: .; V: TRBV5-6; DNA: TGTGCCAGCAGCTCCTTAGGGGTCGAGACCCAGTACTTC; CDR3: CASSSLGVETQYF
J: TRBJ1-1; length: 15; D: .; size: .; V: TRBV6-5; DNA: TGTGCCAGCAGCCTTACCGTTTCAGGGAACACTGAAGCTTTCTTT; CDR3: CASSLTVSGNTEAFF
J: TRBJ2-1; length: 14; D: TRBD2; size: .; V: TRBV7-6; DNA: TGTGCCAGCACTCTAGAGGGAGGGGTCAATGAGCAGTTCTTC; CDR3: CASTLEGGVNEQFF
J: TRBJ2-1; length: 13; D: .; size: .; V: TRBV6-5; DNA: TGTGCCAGCACTCCCGGGGTCTACAATGAGCAGTTCTTC; CDR3: CASTPGVYNEQFF
J: TRBJ1-4; length: 14; D: .; size: .; V: TRBV7-8; DNA: TGTGCCAGCACTCAAACAAGGGGCGGTGAAAAACTGTTTTTT; CDR3: CASTQTRGGEKLFF
J: TRBJ1-5; length: 14; D: .; size: .; V: TRBV2; DNA: TGTGCCAGCAATGAGGGAGGGTTCAATCAGCCCCAGCATTTT; CDR3: CASNEGGFNQPQHF
J: TRBJ2-5; length: 14; D: .; size: .; V: TRBV7-2; DNA: TGTGCCAGCACCCTGGGGGGGGCACAAGAGACCCAGTACTTC; CDR3: CASTLGGAQETQYF
J: TRBJ2-5; length: 14; D: TRBD1; size: .; V: TRBV6-5; DNA: TGTGCCAGCAGTTGGGGACAGGGGCGGGAGACCCAGTACTTC; CDR3: CASSWGQGRETQYF
J: TRBJ1-6; length: 16; D: .; size: .; V: TRBV6-6; DNA: TGTGCCAGCAGTGCAGGGGACGGCACGTATAATTCACCCCTCCACTTT; CDR3: CASSAGDGTYNSPLHF
J: TRBJ2-2; length: 15; D: .; size: .; V: TRBV19; DNA: TGTGCCACCGAGATAGGGGGAGGGGGAACCGGGGAGCTGTTTTTT; CDR3: CATEIGGGGTGELFF
J: TRBJ2-3; length: 16; D: TRBD1; size: .; V: TRBV5-1; DNA: TGCGCCAGCAGCTACAGAGGACAGGGGAGCACAGATACGCAGTATTTT; CDR3: CASSYRGQGSTDTQYF
J: TRBJ2-1; length: 15; D: TRBD2; size: .; V: TRBV7-2; DNA: TGTGCCAGCAGCAGGACTAGCGGGGACTACAATGAGCAGTTCTTC; CDR3: CASSRTSGDYNEQFF
J: TRBJ2-3; length: 14; D: .; size: .; V: TRBV19; DNA: TGTGCCAGTAGTATAGCGAGGGGCACAGATACGCAGTATTTT; CDR3: CASSIARGTDTQYF
J: TRBJ1-2; length: 13; D: .; size: .; V: TRBV29-1; DNA: TGCAGCGTTGCTACGGAGTTTAACTATGGCTACACCTTC; CDR3: CSVATEFNYGYTF
J: TRBJ1-2; length: 14; D: TRBD1; size: .; V: TRBV18; DNA: TGTGCCAGCTCACCTAACCGACAGGGCTATGGCTACACCTTC; CDR3: CASSPNRQGYGYTF
J: TRBJ2-1; length: 14; D: .; size: .; V: TRBV4-2; DNA: TGTGCCAGCAGCCATCCGTCAGGGTCCAATGAGCAGTTCTTC; CDR3: CASSHPSGSNEQFF
J: TRBJ2-3; length: 16; D: .; size: .; V: TRBV30; DNA: TGTGCCTGGAGTTCCAAGAGCTCCGCCCGATCAGATACGCAGTATTTT; CDR3: CAWSSKSSARSDTQYF
J: TRBJ2-3; length: 17; D: TRBD2; size: once; V: TRBV4-2; DNA: TGTGCCAGCAGCCAAGTGGGGGGAGGGCCTAGCACAGATACGCAGTATTTT; CDR3: CASSQVGGGPSTDTQYF
J: TRBJ1-5; length: 15; D: .; size: .; V: TRBV28; DNA: TGTGCCAGCAGTTTGTCCTACGGGGGGAATCAGCCCCAGCATTTT; CDR3: CASSLSYGGNQPQHF
J: TRBJ1-1; length: 15; D: .; size: .; V: TRBV28; DNA: TGTGCCAGCAGTTTAATCGCGGGGGGGGGTACTGAAGCTTTCTTT; CDR3: CASSLIAGGGTEAFF
J: TRBJ2-7; length: 14; D: TRBD2; size: .; V: TRBV27; DNA: TGTGCCAGCAGTCCCCGGACTAGCGGGAGCGAGCAGTACTTC; CDR3: CASSPRTSGSEQYF
J: TRBJ2-3; length: 16; D: TRBD2; size: .; V: TRBV28; DNA: TGTGCCAGCAGTTCGACCGGAGCGGGGGACACAGATACGCAGTATTTT; CDR3: CASSSTGAGDTDTQYF
J: TRBJ1-5; length: 15; D: TRBD1; size: .; V: TRBV7-9; DNA: TGTGCCAGCAGCCGGACAGGGGCCGTCTTAGGGCCCCAGCATTTT; CDR3: CASSRTGAVLGPQHF
J: TRBJ2-7; length: 15; D: .; size: .; V: TRBV7-9; DNA: TGTGCCAGCAGCTTAGGATCGGCCGGGACCTACGAGCAGTACTTC; CDR3: CASSLGSAGTYEQYF
J: TRBJ2-7; length: 21; D: TRBD2; size: .; V: TRBV9; DNA: TGTGCCAGCAGCCCTAGTTTTGGGGGACTAGCGGGAGGGAAGTATGGCTACGAGCAGTACTTC; CDR3: CASSPSFGGLAGGKYGYEQYF
J: TRBJ2-5; length: 14; D: TRBD1; size: .; V: TRBV6-6; DNA: TGTGCCAGCAACCCGGGACAGGGGACGGAGACCCAGTACTTC; CDR3: CASNPGQGTETQYF
J: TRBJ2-1; length: 15; D: TRBD2; size: once; V: TRBV11-2; DNA: TGTGCCAGCAGCCAAGCGGGGGGGCCATTCAATGAGCAGTTCTTC; CDR3: CASSQAGGPFNEQFF
J: TRBJ1-4; length: 14; D: .; size: .; V: TRBV5-1; DNA: TGCGCCAGCAGTCTACAGGCAAGGTCAGAAAAACTGTTTTTT; CDR3: CASSLQARSEKLFF
J: TRBJ1-6; length: 13; D: TRBD1; size: few; V: TRBV30; DNA: TGTGCCTGGAGCCCCGGGACAGTTTCACCCCTCCACTTT; CDR3: CAWSPGTVSPLHF
J: TRBJ1-3; length: 15; D: .; size: .; V: TRBV6-1; DNA: TGTGCCAGCAGTGATGTACAGGGAACTGGAAACACCATATATTTT; CDR3: CASSDVQGTGNTIYF
J: TRBJ2-1; length: 14; D: TRBD2; size: .; V: TRBV2; DNA: TGTGCCAGCAATATACTAGCGGGAGTGAATGAGCAGTTCTTC; CDR3: CASNILAGVNEQFF
J: TRBJ2-1; length: 16; D: TRBD2; size: .; V: TRBV18; DNA: TGTGCCAGCTCACCGAGGTCTAGCGGGGGATACAATGAGCAGTTCTTC; CDR3: CASSPRSSGGYNEQFF
J: TRBJ2-3; length: 15; D: .; size: .; V: TRBV5-1; DNA: TGCGCCAGCAGCGCGGGACAGCCCAACACAGATACGCAGTATTTT; CDR3: CASSAGQPNTDTQYF
J: TRBJ1-6; length: 12; D: .; size: .; V: TRBV30; DNA: TGTGCCTGGGGTACAGCTAATTCACCCCTCCACTTT; CDR3: CAWGTANSPLHF
J: TRBJ2-7; length: 18; D: TRBD2; size: .; V: TRBV4-3; DNA: TGCGCCAGCAGCCAAGACCTCCCCCTAAGCGGGAGGATCGGCGAGCAGTACTTC; CDR3: CASSQDLPLSGRIGEQYF
J: TRBJ2-1; length: 15; D: TRBD1; size: .; V: TRBV6-5; DNA: TGTGCCAGCAGACGAGACAGGGCATACTACAATGAGCAGTTCTTC; CDR3: CASRRDRAYYNEQFF
J: TRBJ2-7; length: 14; D: .; size: .; V: TRBV7-8; DNA: TGTGCCAGCAGCTTACAGGGGAACTCCTACGAGCAGTACTTC; CDR3: CASSLQGNSYEQYF
J: TRBJ1-3; length: 17; D: .; size: .; V: TRBV12-5; DNA: TGTGCTAGTGGTTATGCGGCGGCCTCTCTAGCTGGAAACACCATATATTTT; CDR3: CASGYAAASLAGNTIYF
J: TRBJ2-7; length: 13; D: TRBD1; size: .; V: TRBV2; DNA: TGTGCCAGTGGCGGGACAGGGGCCTACGAGCAGTACTTC; CDR3: CASGGTGAYEQYF
J: TRBJ2-3; length: 14; D: TRBD2; size: .; V: TRBV30; DNA: TGTGCCTGGAGCTGGGGGGGGAAAACAGATACGCAGTATTTT; CDR3: CAWSWGGKTDTQYF
J: TRBJ2-1; length: 15; D: TRBD1; size: .; V: TRBV11-2; DNA: TGTGCCAGCAGCTTAGTGGGACAGGTATACAATGAGCAGTTCTTC; CDR3: CASSLVGQVYNEQFF
J: TRBJ2-7; length: 16; D: .; size: once; V: TRBV28; DNA: TGTGCCAGCAGTCCCTCGGGGGCGGGGGATACCTACGAGCAGTACTTC; CDR3: CASSPSGAGDTYEQYF
J: TRBJ2-1; length: 16; D: .; size: .; V: TRBV11-3; DNA: TGTGCCAGCGGAAATGGAGGGACCAGCTCCTACAATGAGCAGTTCTTC; CDR3: CASGNGGTSSYNEQFF
J: TRBJ2-1; length: 12; D: .; size: .; V: TRBV29-1; DNA: TGCAGCGTTGGCGGGTCGGGCAATGAGCAGTTCTTC; CDR3: CSVGGSGNEQFF
J: TRBJ1-2; length: 12; D: .; size: .; V: TRBV4-2; DNA: TGTGCCAGCAGCCAAGGTTCGGGGGACCGAACCTTC; CDR3: CASSQGSGDRTF
J: TRBJ2-1; length: 15; D: TRBD1; size: .; V: TRBV7-3; DNA: TGTGCCAGCAGCTTCGATAAGGACAGGGGTGATGAGCAGTTCTTC; CDR3: CASSFDKDRGDEQFF
J: TRBJ2-2; length: 13; D: .; size: .; V: TRBV29-1; DNA: TGCAGCGTTAATGGAGTGAACACCGGGGAGCTGTTTTTT; CDR3: CSVNGVNTGELFF
J: TRBJ2-5; length: 14; D: .; size: .; V: TRBV7-9; DNA: TGTGCCAGCAGCTTATTTTTAGATGAAGAGACCCAGTACTTC; CDR3: CASSLFLDEETQYF
J: TRBJ1-1; length: 14; D: .; size: once; V: TRBV27; DNA: TGTGCCAGCAGCAGGGGAGGGAAGGGCACTGAAGCTTTCTTT; CDR3: CASSRGGKGTEAFF
J: TRBJ1-1; length: 14; D: .; size: .; V: TRBV7-3; DNA: TGTGCCAGCAGCTCGAGGTCTGATGGCACTGAAGCTTTCTTT; CDR3: CASSSRSDGTEAFF
J: TRBJ2-5; length: 12; D: .; size: .; V: TRBV7-2; DNA: TGTGCCAGCAGTCCGTACCAAGAGACCCAGTACTTC; CDR3: CASSPYQETQYF